Listed here is a single T cell receptor (beta chain). What it recognizes is unknown. These data originate in a study of cytomegalovirus exposure and HLA in healthy donors. Study-wide context: Genetic ancestry analysis placed 81% of the 300 to 400 donors that were genotyped in the Caucasian-associated cluster. General study results and limits: The authors confirmed in vitro that three CMV-associated chains were specific for CMV antigens. The dataset shows that most TCR sequences were rare, while some public TCRs occurred in many donors.

V trimming: 0 bases; J trimming: 3 bases; junction bases outside the gene matches: 11. Germline assignment: CDR1 SGHVS and CDR2 FQNEAQ. The CDR3 extends over 18 amino acids. PCR used 60 Vbeta primers and 13 Jbeta primers. The assay was immunoSEQ multiplex PCR, and TCRdb's table has in-frame clones only and misses some. The sample has about 180,000 clones; approximately 80% are singletons. V is TRBV7-8 and J is TRBJ2-1, with 7 bases that match TRBD1. This clonotype originated in a girl between 10 and 17 years old in good health and CMV-seropositive. The material sequenced was PBMCs. Here the CDR3 reads CASSLAKTGTEIYNEQFF. In DNA form, the CDR3 reads TGTGCCAGCAGCTTAGCAAAGACCGGGACAGAAATCTACAATGAGCAGTTCTTC.